This is a list of T cell receptor beta chains from one sample in a study of cytomegalovirus exposure and HLA in healthy donors. Produced via immunoSEQ multiplex PCR; TCRdb's table is partial and in-frame only. The table shows 140,000 or so clones, with 82% occurring only once. The sequenced sample consisted of PBMCs. These receptors originate from a woman between 55 and 75 years old in good health and CMV-seropositive. Both conserved end residues are part of each CDR3. The D gene is left open where the match is weak. Only some rows state a clone size, as once, few, many or a class for expanded clones.

clone size	J gene	V gene	D gene	CDR3 protein	CDR3 DNA
many	TRBJ1-1	TRBV29-1	TRBD1	CSGRQGLNTEAFF	TGCAGCGGGCGACAGGGATTGAACACTGAAGCTTTCTTT
.	TRBJ1-4	TRBV16	TRBD1	CASRGTGNEKLFF	TGTGCCAGCAGAGGGACAGGGAATGAAAAACTGTTTTTT
.	TRBJ1-4	TRBV5-1	TRBD1	CASSYGTENEKLFF	TGCGCCAGCAGCTACGGGACAGAGAATGAAAAACTGTTTTTT
.	TRBJ2-4	TRBV6-1	TRBD2	CASTSAAGGFIQYF	TGTGCCAGCACCTCAGCGGCGGGAGGGTTCATTCAGTACTTC
.	TRBJ1-2	TRBV18	.	CASSPQLGGQGYTF	TGTGCCAGCTCACCACAGCTCGGGGGTCAAGGCTACACCTTC
.	TRBJ2-3	TRBV28	.	CASSLGGGTTDTQYF	TGTGCCAGCAGTTTGGGGGGAGGCACCACAGATACGCAGTATTTT
.	TRBJ2-2	TRBV29-1	.	CSVAGTKNTGELFF	TGCAGCGTTGCGGGAACAAAAAACACCGGGGAGCTGTTTTTT
.	TRBJ1-1	TRBV27	TRBD1	CASRGTGAATEAFF	TGTGCCAGCAGGGGGACAGGGGCCGCCACTGAAGCTTTCTTT
.	TRBJ2-3	TRBV7-9	TRBD2	CASSPTSGAPISTDTQYF	TGTGCCAGCAGTCCTACTAGCGGGGCCCCGATAAGCACAGATACGCAGTATTTT
.	TRBJ2-6	TRBV25-1	.	CASSVYGANVLTF	TGTGCCAGCAGTGTGTATGGGGCCAACGTCCTGACTTTC
.	TRBJ1-1	TRBV11-3	.	CASLGVGWTEAFF	TGTGCCAGCCTAGGGGTGGGATGGACTGAAGCTTTCTTT
.	TRBJ2-1	TRBV5-4	TRBD2	CASSPGLAGIGNEQFF	TGTGCCAGCAGCCCGGGACTAGCGGGAATAGGTAATGAGCAGTTCTTC
.	TRBJ1-2	TRBV28	.	CASGRGEALTYGYTF	TGTGCCAGCGGGCGGGGGGAGGCCCTGACGTATGGCTACACCTTC
.	TRBJ2-1	TRBV7-9	.	CASSLTGVSIYNEQFF	TGTGCCAGCAGCTTAACCGGAGTGTCGATCTACAATGAGCAGTTCTTC
.	TRBJ2-1	TRBV11-2	TRBD2	CASSRSGNRNEQFF	TGTGCCAGCAGTCGTAGCGGGAATCGGAATGAGCAGTTCTTC
.	TRBJ2-6	TRBV18	.	CASSPVRGSGANVLTF	TGTGCCAGCTCACCGGTAAGAGGCTCTGGGGCCAACGTCCTGACTTTC
.	TRBJ1-2	TRBV18	.	CASSPAGHPNYGYTF	TGTGCCAGCTCACCAGCTGGACACCCTAACTATGGCTACACCTTC
few	TRBJ2-1	TRBV29-1	TRBD2	CSVAVSGSANEQFF	TGCAGCGTTGCTGTAAGCGGGAGTGCGAATGAGCAGTTCTTC
.	TRBJ1-1	TRBV27	TRBD1	CASSLSVTGSTEAFF	TGTGCCAGCAGTTTATCCGTGACAGGGTCCACTGAAGCTTTCTTT
.	TRBJ2-7	TRBV5-1	.	CASSLVGEEQYF	TGCGCCAGCAGCTTAGTGGGAGAGGAGCAGTACTTC
once	TRBJ2-2	TRBV7-2	.	CATRGGTATGELFF	TGTGCCACCCGAGGGGGGACAGCCACCGGGGAGCTGTTTTTT
few	TRBJ2-5	TRBV7-3	TRBD1	CASSPGTGGLRETQYF	TGTGCCAGCAGCCCCGGGACAGGGGGCCTCAGGGAGACCCAGTACTTC
once	TRBJ2-3	TRBV9	.	CASSGRFTDTQYF	TGTGCCAGCAGCGGGAGGTTTACAGATACGCAGTATTTT
.	TRBJ2-7	TRBV11-2	.	CASSLGSGPYEQYF	TGTGCCAGCAGCTTAGGATCAGGGCCCTACGAGCAGTACTTC
.	TRBJ2-6	TRBV10-3	TRBD2	CAISPTSGGHSGANVLTF	TGTGCCATCTCTCCGACTAGCGGGGGACACTCTGGGGCCAACGTCCTGACTTTC
.	TRBJ1-4	TRBV6-5	.	CASSYGQGNEKLFF	TGTGCCAGCAGTTACGGCCAGGGGAATGAAAAACTGTTTTTT
few	TRBJ2-1	TRBV4-3	TRBD2	CASSQDGSGNGEQFF	TGCGCCAGCAGCCAAGATGGTAGCGGGAATGGTGAGCAGTTCTTC
.	TRBJ2-1	TRBV19	.	CASSRGREQFF	TGTGCCAGTAGTAGGGGGCGTGAGCAGTTCTTC
few	TRBJ2-3	TRBV29-1	TRBD2	CSVGGRGDTQYF	TGCAGCGTTGGCGGGAGAGGTGATACGCAGTATTTT